The sequence of this TCR beta chain was determined in a study of regulatory and conventional T cells in RAG deficiency. In the case of this clone: No antigen is known for it.

Generated by immunoSEQ multiplex PCR, the TCRdb table keeps only in-frame clones and is missing some. Among about 8,500 clones listed, around 81% were seen once. Germline CDR1 is MDHEN and CDR2 is SYDVKM. The V end was cut by 1 base, the J end by 6 bases, with 13 bases between. The CDR3 has 14 residues. Study-level findings and limits: Shannon entropy was markedly lower and Simpson indices higher in RAG-deficient patients than control T-cell subsets. Omenn syndrome and CID/AS patients had around 100-fold fewer unique Treg TCR beta sequences, versus 9.5 to 10-fold elsewhere.

These data also formed part of another study, on regulatory T cells. That work adds: Primers: 52 TRBV forward and 13 TRBJ reverse.

This chain links TRBV28 with TRBJ2-7; no firm D call. The sequence was collected from a human donor in good health. Sequenced: CD8+ T cells sorted from blood. This CDR3 reads CASSLYGSASEQYF. For the CDR3, the DNA is TGTGCCAGCAGTTTATACGGGTCCGCAAGCGAGCAGTACTTC.